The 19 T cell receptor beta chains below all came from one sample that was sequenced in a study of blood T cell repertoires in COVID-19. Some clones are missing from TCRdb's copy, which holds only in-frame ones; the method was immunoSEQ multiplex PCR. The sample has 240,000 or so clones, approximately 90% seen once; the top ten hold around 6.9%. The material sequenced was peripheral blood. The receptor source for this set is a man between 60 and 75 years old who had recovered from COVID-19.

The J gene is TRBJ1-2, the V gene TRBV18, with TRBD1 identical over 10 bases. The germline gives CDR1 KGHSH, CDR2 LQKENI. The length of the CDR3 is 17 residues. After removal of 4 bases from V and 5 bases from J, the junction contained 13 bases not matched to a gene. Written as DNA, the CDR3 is TGTGCCAGCTCACGAGGGACAGGGGAAACTACTGGGTATGGCTACACCTTC. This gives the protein CASSRGTGETTGYGYTF. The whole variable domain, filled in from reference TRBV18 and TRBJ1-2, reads NAGVMQNPRHLVRRRGQEARLRCSPMKGHSHVYWYRQLPEEGLKFMVYLQKENIIDESGMPKERFSAEFPKEGPSILRIQQVVRGDSAAYFCASSRGTGETTGYGYTFGSGTRLTVV.

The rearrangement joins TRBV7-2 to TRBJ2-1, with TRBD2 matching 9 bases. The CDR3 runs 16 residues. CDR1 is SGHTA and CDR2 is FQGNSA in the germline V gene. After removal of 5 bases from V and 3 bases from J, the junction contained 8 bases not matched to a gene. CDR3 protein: CASSPRRGGSYNEQFF. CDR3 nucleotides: TGTGCCAGCAGCCCCCGGCGGGGGGGTAGCTACAATGAGCAGTTCTTC. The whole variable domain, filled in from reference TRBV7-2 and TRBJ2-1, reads GAGVSQSPSNKVTEKGKDVELRCDPISGHTALYWYRQSLGQGLEFLIYFQGNSAPDKSGLPSDRFSAERTGGSVSTLTIQRTQQEDSAVYLCASSPRRGGSYNEQFFGPGTRLTVL.

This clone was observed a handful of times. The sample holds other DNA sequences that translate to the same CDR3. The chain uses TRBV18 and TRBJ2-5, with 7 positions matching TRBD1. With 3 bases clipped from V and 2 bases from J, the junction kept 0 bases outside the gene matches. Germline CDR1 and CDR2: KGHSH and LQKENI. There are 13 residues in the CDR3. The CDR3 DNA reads TGTGCCAGCTCACCGGGACAGCAAGAGACCCAGTACTTC. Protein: CASSPGQQETQYF.

Here the CDR3 DNA reads TGTGCCAGCAGCAAGGGACAGTCCACAGATACGCAGTATTTT. Amino acids: CASSKGQSTDTQYF. This chain uses TRBV7-9 with TRBJ2-3; 7 bases agree with TRBD1. CDR1 and CDR2 from the germline V gene are SEHNR and FQNEAQ (reference sequence). The V and J ends lost 5 bases and 2 bases, in that order; junction bases with no gene match: 4. The CDR3 covers 14 residues.

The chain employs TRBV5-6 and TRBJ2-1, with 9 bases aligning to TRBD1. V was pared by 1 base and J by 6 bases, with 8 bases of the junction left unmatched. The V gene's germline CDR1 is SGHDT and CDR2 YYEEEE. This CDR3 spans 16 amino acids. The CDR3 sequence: CASSLSYRGRVNEQFF. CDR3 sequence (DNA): TGTGCCAGCAGCTTGTCATACAGGGGGCGCGTCAATGAGCAGTTCTTC. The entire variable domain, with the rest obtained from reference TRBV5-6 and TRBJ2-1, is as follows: DAGVTQSPTHLIKTRGQQVTLRCSPKSGHDTVSWYQQALGQGPQFIFQYYEEEERQRGNFPDRFSGHQFPNYSSELNVNALLLGDSALYLCASSLSYRGRVNEQFFGPGTRLTVL.

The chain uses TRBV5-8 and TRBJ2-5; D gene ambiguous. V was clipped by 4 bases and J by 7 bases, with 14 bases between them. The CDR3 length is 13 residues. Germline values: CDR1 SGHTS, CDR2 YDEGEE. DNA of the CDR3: TGTGCCAGCAGCGAAACCGCATCGGGGACCCAGTACTTC. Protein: CASSETASGTQYF.

DNA for the CDR3: TGTGCCACCAGCAGGGTGAGCCGAGGGCCCGAGCAGTACTTC. It codes for CATSRVSRGPEQYF. V gene TRBV15 combines with J gene TRBJ2-7; perhaps TRBD2 as D (5 bases). Per germline, CDR1 LNHNV and CDR2 YYDKDF (reference sequence). CDR3 length: 14 residues. Trimming pared 3 bases from V and 6 bases from J, leaving 15 bases between.

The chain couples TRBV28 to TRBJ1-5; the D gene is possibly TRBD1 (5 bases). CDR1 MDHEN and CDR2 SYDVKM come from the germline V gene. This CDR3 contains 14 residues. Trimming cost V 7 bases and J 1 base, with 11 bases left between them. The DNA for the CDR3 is TGTGCCAGCAAGCAGGGTTCAAGCAATCAGCCCCAGCATTTT. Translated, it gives CASKQGSSNQPQHF.

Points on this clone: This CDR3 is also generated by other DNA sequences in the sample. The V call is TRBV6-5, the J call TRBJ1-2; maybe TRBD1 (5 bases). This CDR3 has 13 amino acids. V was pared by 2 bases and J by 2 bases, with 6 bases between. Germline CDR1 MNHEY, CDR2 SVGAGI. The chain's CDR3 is CASSYDSNYGYTF. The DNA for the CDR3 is TGTGCCAGCAGTTACGACAGCAACTATGGCTACACCTTC.

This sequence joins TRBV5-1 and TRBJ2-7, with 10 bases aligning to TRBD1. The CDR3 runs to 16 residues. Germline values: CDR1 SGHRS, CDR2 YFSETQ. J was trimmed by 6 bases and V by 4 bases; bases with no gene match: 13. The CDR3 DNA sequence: TGCGCCAGCAGCCCGGGGGACCGACAGGGGGCGGGCGAGCAGTACTTC. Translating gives CASSPGDRQGAGEQYF.

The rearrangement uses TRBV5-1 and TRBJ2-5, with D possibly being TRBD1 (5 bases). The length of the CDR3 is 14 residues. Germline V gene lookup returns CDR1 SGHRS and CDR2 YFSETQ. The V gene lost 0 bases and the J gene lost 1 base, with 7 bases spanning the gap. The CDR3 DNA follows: TGCGCCAGCAGCTTGGTGCAGGGCCAAGAGACCCAGTACTTC. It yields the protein CASSLVQGQETQYF.

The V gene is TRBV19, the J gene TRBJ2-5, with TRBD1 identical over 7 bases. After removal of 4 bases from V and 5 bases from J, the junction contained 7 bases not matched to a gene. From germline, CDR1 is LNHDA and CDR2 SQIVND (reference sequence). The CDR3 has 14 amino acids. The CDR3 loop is CASSNRGYWETQYF. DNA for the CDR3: TGTGCCAGTAGTAACAGGGGTTATTGGGAGACCCAGTACTTC.

The CDR3 here is CASSQGWGPNEKLFF. The CDR3 DNA sequence: TGTGCCAGCAGCCAGGGGTGGGGTCCTAATGAAAAACTGTTTTTT. J is TRBJ1-4 and V is TRBV7-9; TRBD1 is a possible D gene (6 bases). CDR1 and CDR2 (germline): SEHNR, FQNEAQ (reference sequence). The CDR3 is 15 residues long. V lost 5 bases and J 3 bases, leaving 13 bases between the germline ends.

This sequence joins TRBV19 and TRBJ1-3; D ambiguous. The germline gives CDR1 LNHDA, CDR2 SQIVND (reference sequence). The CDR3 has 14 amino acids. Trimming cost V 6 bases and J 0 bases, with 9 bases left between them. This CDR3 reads CASSQDSSGNTIYF. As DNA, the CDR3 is TGTGCCAGTAGCCAAGACTCCTCTGGAAACACCATATATTTT.

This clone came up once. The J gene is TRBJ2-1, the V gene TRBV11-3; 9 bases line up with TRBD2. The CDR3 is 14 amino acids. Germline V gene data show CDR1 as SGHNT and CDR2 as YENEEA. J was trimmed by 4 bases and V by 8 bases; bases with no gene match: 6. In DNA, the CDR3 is TGTGCCAGCGGTAGCGGGGGTGGGTACAATGAGCAGTTCTTC. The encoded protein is CASGSGGGYNEQFF.

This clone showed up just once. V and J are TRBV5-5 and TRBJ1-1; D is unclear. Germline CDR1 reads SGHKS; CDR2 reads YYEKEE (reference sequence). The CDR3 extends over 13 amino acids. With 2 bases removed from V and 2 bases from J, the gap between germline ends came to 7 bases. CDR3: CASSFSTNTEAFF. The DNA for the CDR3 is TGTGCCAGCAGCTTTTCCACAAACACTGAAGCTTTCTTT. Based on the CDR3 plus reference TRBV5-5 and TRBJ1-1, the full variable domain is DAGVTQSPTHLIKTRGQQVTLRCSPISGHKSVSWYQQVLGQGPQFIFQYYEKEERGRGNFPDRFSARQFPNYSSELNVNALLLGDSALYLCASSFSTNTEAFFGQGTRLTVV.

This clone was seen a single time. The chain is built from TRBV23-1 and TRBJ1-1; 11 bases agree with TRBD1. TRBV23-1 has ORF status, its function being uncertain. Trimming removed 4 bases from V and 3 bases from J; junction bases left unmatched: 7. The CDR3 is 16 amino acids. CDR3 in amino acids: CASSPSGTGGDTEAFF. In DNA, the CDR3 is TGCGCCAGCAGTCCTTCAGGGACAGGGGGGGACACTGAAGCTTTCTTT.

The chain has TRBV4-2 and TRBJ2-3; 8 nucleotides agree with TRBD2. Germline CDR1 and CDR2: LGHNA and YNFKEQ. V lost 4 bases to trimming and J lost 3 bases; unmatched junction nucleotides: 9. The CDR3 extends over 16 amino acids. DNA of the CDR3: TGTGCCAGCAGCCGGTTTAGCGGGGCACAAACAGATACGCAGTATTTT. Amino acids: CASSRFSGAQTDTQYF.

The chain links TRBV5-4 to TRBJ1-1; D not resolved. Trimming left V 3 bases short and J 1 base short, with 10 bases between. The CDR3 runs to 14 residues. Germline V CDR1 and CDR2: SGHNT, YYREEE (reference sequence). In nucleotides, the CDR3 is TGTGCCAGCAGCTCCACATACAGGAACACTGAAGCTTTCTTT. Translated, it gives CASSSTYRNTEAFF.